Shown below are 11 T cell receptor beta chains from a single sample sequenced in a study of blood T cell repertoires in COVID-19. Sequenced by immunoSEQ multiplex PCR; TCRdb stores in-frame clones only, minus some. The sample yields 200,000 to 250,000 clones, 80% to 85% seen once. The sample consisted of PBMCs or T cells enriched from blood (not recorded which). The receptors stem from a woman in her forties who had recovered from COVID-19.

The genes are TRBV18 and TRBJ1-2; 8 bases match TRBD1. Per germline, CDR1 KGHSH and CDR2 LQKENI. V shed 5 bases and J 5 bases; nucleotides not matched to a gene: 22. The CDR3 contains 19 residues. CDR3: CASSLDRTGPNLLSYGYTF. The CDR3 region has the DNA TGTGCCAGCTCATTGGATCGGACAGGGCCAAATTTACTCTCTTATGGCTACACCTTC.

The chain employs TRBV5-5 and TRBJ1-5, with 10 nucleotides matching TRBD1. CDR1 SGHKS and CDR2 YYEKEE come from the germline V gene (reference sequence). The CDR3 length is 14 residues. After removal of 4 bases from V and 5 bases from J, the junction contained 3 bases not matched to a gene. CDR3 sequence reads: CASSPGQGHQPQHF. CDR3 nucleotides: TGTGCCAGCAGCCCGGGACAGGGGCATCAGCCCCAGCATTTT.

The J gene is TRBJ2-2, the V gene TRBV5-4, with 13 positions matching TRBD2. CDR1 SGHNT and CDR2 YYREEE come from the germline V gene (reference sequence). Trimming removed 7 bases from V and 4 bases from J; junction bases left unmatched: 13. This CDR3 region has 18 residues. The CDR3: CASFPGTSGTPGTGELFF. The CDR3 DNA reads as TGTGCCAGCTTTCCCGGGACTAGCGGGACCCCGGGCACCGGGGAGCTGTTTTTT.

The chain links TRBV6-1 to TRBJ1-2; D remains ambiguous. The CDR3 contains 13 residues. With 2 bases removed from V and 7 bases from J, the gap between germline ends came to 11 bases. Germline V gene sequence: CDR1 MNHNS, CDR2 SASEGT. In DNA, the CDR3 is TGTGCCAGCAGTGAAACCGGGTTTAGTGGCTACACCTTC. Its protein is CASSETGFSGYTF.

The V call is TRBV7-2, the J call TRBJ2-3, with 11 bases lining up with TRBD2. Trimming took 5 bases from V and 4 from J; bases not matched to a gene: 8. Looked up from germline, CDR1 is SGHTA and CDR2 is FQGNSA. The CDR3 extends over 16 amino acids. The DNA for the CDR3 is TGTGCCAGCAGCACCCTACTAGCGGGAGTATCAGATACGCAGTATTTT. Its translation is CASSTLLAGVSDTQYF.

CDR3 in amino acids: CATSSSHSQETQYF. DNA of the CDR3: TGTGCCACCAGCAGTTCGCACAGCCAAGAGACCCAGTACTTC. The gene calls are TRBV15 and TRBJ2-5; D remains ambiguous. CDR1 and CDR2 (germline): LNHNV, YYDKDF (reference sequence). The CDR3 totals 14 residues. The ends were cut back, 3 bases at V and 1 base at J, with 9 bases in the middle.

This chain uses TRBV5-6 with TRBJ2-3; D perhaps matches TRBD1 (6 bases). CDR3 length equals 14 residues. Per germline, CDR1 SGHDT and CDR2 YYEEEE. V was cut by 2 bases and J by 6 bases, with 13 bases left in between. The CDR3 nucleotides are TGTGCCAGCAGCTTCCAGAGGGGGACGGATACGCAGTATTTT. Its translation is CASSFQRGTDTQYF.

This sequence joins TRBV21-1 and TRBJ2-7; the D call TRBD1 from the table was never checked on the DNA. TRBV21-1 is described as a pseudogene. This CDR3 comprises 14 residues. The DNA of the CDR3 is TGTGCCAGCAGAAGGACAGGGGGCCTCTACGAGCAGTACGTC. Translation: CASRRTGGLYEQYV.

The V and J genes are TRBV19 and TRBJ1-5; tentatively, D is TRBD1 (5 bases). The germline V and J ends were trimmed by 2 bases and 9 bases, with 14 bases remaining between them. The CDR3 runs to 14 residues. Germline-derived CDR1 and CDR2 are LNHDA and SQIVND (reference sequence). This CDR3 is CASSISQGNGPQHF. The CDR3 bases are TGTGCCAGTAGTATATCGCAGGGCAATGGGCCCCAGCATTTT. Full variable domain (rest looked up from reference TRBV19 and TRBJ1-5): DGGITQSPKYLFRKEGQNVTLSCEQNLNHDAMYWYRQDPGQGLRLIYYSQIVNDFQKGDIAEGYSVSREKKESFPLTVTSAQKNPTAFYLCASSISQGNGPQHFGDGTRLSIL.

V and J are TRBV27 and TRBJ1-2, with a tentative D call TRBD1 (5 bases). The V end was cut by 5 bases, the J end by 6 bases, with 16 bases between. Per the germline V gene, CDR1 is MNHEY and CDR2 is SMNVEV (reference sequence). This CDR3 has 14 residues. The CDR3 spells CASSVGGKRHGYTF. The DNA of the CDR3 is TGTGCCAGCAGTGTGGGGGGGAAAAGGCATGGCTACACCTTC.

This clone was observed once. This chain connects TRBV9 to TRBJ2-2; D gene ambiguous. CDR1 is SGDLS, CDR2 YYNGEE, per germline. This CDR3 has 15 residues. Trimming left V 4 bases short and J 5 bases short, with 15 bases between. The CDR3 sequence: CASSPPGPRTGELFF. The DNA for the CDR3 is TGTGCCAGCAGCCCACCGGGTCCGAGGACCGGGGAGCTGTTTTTT.